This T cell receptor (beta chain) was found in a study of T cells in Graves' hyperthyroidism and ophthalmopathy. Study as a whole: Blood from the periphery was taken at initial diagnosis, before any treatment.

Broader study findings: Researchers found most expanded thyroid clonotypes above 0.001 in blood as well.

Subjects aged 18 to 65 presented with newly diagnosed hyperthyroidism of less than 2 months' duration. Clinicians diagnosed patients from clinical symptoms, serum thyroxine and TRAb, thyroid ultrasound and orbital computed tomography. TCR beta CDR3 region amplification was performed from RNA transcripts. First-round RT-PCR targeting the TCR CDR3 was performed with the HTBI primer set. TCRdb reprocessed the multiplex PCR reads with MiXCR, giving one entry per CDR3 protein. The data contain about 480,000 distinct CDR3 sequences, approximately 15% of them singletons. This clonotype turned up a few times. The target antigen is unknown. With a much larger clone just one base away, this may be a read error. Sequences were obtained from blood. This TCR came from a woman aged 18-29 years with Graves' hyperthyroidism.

DNA for the CDR3: TGCAGTGCTTCCTCTCGGGACAGGGTGGACGAGCACTACTTC. Residues: CSASSRDRVDEHYF. The J gene is TRBJ2-7, the V gene TRBV20-1; 9 positions agree with TRBD1. The germline V gene has CDR1 DFQATT and CDR2 SNEGSKA (reference sequence). This CDR3 region has 14 residues.